A single T cell receptor (beta chain) is shown here with its context. The sample belongs to a study of CD8 T cells in Susac syndrome. CD8+ and CD4+ T cells were negatively isolated; TEMRA cells were FACS-enriched. Random hexamers primed reverse transcription of about 0.45 to 1 ug RNA. Using its own MiXCR run on the immunoSEQ multiplex PCR reads, TCRdb lists one record per CDR3 protein. There are 130,000 or so distinct CDR3 sequences in the sample; around 94% occur only once, and approximately 0.1% lies in the top ten. The receptor's source is a human donor in good health. Sequenced sample: CD4+ T cells from PBMCs.

The CDR3 reads CASSQGSWDADYGYTF. CDR3 coding DNA: TGCGCCAGCAGCCAAGGAAGTTGGGACGCGGACTATGGCTACACCTTC. The chain has TRBV4-3 and TRBJ1-2, with D possibly matching TRBD1 (5 bases). Germline lookup yields CDR1 LGHNA and CDR2 YSLEER. V lost 1 base to trimming and J lost 3 bases, with 15 bases between them. The CDR3 has 16 amino acids.